What follows describes a single T cell receptor (beta chain). This clone has just a few counts. Its antigen target is currently unknown. Within one base of it there is no much larger clone, and no base qualities were kept. Each donor gave one peripheral blood draw, averaging roughly 120 mL, which was collected into heparinised tubes. A BD FACSAria II was used to sort naive, central memory, regulatory and stem cell-like memory CD4+ T cells with a panel that included CD45RO, CCR7, CD25, CD127, CD95 and CD27. Every sorted population had a purity above 95%. PBMCs were isolated immediately by Lymphoprep density gradient centrifugation and stained directly without culture. Samples were stained and sorted in pairs, with one healthy donor and one patient per experiment, so that batch effects were minimized. The data were taken from a study of beta chain features in type 1 diabetes (dated by TCRdb to the late 2010s). For context, the study as a whole: No differences in mean age, gender distribution, total cell number or subset yield were found between patients and healthy donors. Naive and central memory subsets were obtained from all 28 donors, but regulatory and stem cell-like memory subsets were isolated from only 8 patients and roughly eight healthy donors. Across all samples, fewer than 110,000,000 sorted cells were examined, and cell number per subset correlated strongly with RNA yield. In the study, TCRB repertoires of sorted circulating CD4+ T cell subsets from recently diagnosed type 1 diabetes patients were compared with those of matched healthy donors. Results and caveats for the whole study, not just this receptor: A moderate but significant shortening of TCRB CDR3 length was observed in type 1 diabetes patients in all four CD4+ subsets. Shorter templates might have been favored by PCR, but patient and control samples were amplified and corrected together, so both groups would have been affected equally by any skew. Sequencing cDNA rather than genomic DNA could over-represent highly expressing activated cells, although activation and CD3 levels did not differ between groups. HLA sub-analyses involved small numbers of individuals, so any influence of HLA type on TCRB rearrangement remained unresolved. Naive, central memory and regulatory TCRB repertoires appeared to be more alike among patients than among healthy donors. Patients with type 1 diabetes made fewer insertions and deleted more nucleotides at VDJ recombination sites, implying thymic rearrangement abnormalities.

The High Capacity cDNA Reverse Transcription Kit was used to reverse transcribe all of the isolated RNA, meaning that expressed TCRB transcripts were what got sequenced. Deep immunoSEQ sequencing was performed on naive, central memory and regulatory T cell samples, with an average of around 3.5 million total reads per sample. After sorted cells were lysed in RLT buffer, RNA was extracted with DNase-treated RNeasy Micro or Mini kits, with the choice depending on cell number. Each cell subset was processed on its own to prevent cross-contamination, while patient and healthy donor samples were processed together. The immunoSEQ multiplex PCR was used to amplify TCRB sequences from cDNA, generating 87-bp fragments that spanned the CDR3 region. Sequencing of the amplicons was done on the Illumina HiSeq platform. Regarding the original processing steps: Synthetic template baselines were used to correct PCR bias computationally, reads within Hamming distance 2 were collapsed, and singletons that could not be merged were discarded. Reads were aligned to IMGT to assign V, D and J genes, CDR3 length, and insertions or deletions at six rearrangement sites. Within each subset, clonotype counts were normalized to sorted cell number, and only after that were true diversity and Gini coefficients computed with the tcR R package. The overlap coefficient, calculated on TCRB nucleotide sequences, was used to measure repertoire sharing. Out-of-frame TCRB sequences from naive cells were analyzed to stand in for the pre-selection repertoire. TCRdb retrieved this table from immuneACCESS and kept in-frame rearrangements only. Not all clones are present; in checked studies, unresolved V genes account for under half, and no reason is known for the remainder. V, J and clone size derive from that table, while D and trimming were established from the DNA sequence. Recorded for this sample are under 450,000 clones; around 14% of them occurred a single time. The top ten clones comprise 0.035% to 0.045% of the sample.

From the cysteine through the phenylalanine, the CDR3 covers 19 amino acids. Only the CDR3 part of the read is kept: 57 bases, read in frame from the first base. Trimming leaves V shorter by 0 bases and J shorter by 3 bases, with the junction holding 13 bases beyond the gene matches. The germline V gene sets CDR1 to SGHRS and CDR2 to YFSETQ. The TCR originated in a young man in good health. The V and J genes are TRBV5-1 and TRBJ2-1, with 9 bases aligning to TRBD1. The sample was naive CD4+ T cells from blood. Read against the paper, the sample's cell subset or site label means: true naive CD4+ T cells. The CDR3 protein: CASSLGTGTGITFYNEQFF. The sequence in DNA is TGCGCCAGCAGCTTGGGGACCGGGACAGGGATTACTTTCTACAATGAGCAGTTCTTC. The variable domain in full, with residues beyond the CDR3 obtained from the reference TRBV5-1 and TRBJ2-1 genes, is KAGVTQTPRYLIKTRGQQVTLSCSPISGHRSVSWYQQTPGQGLQFLFEYFSETQRNKGNFPGRFSGRQFSNSRSEMNVSTLELGDSALYLCASSLGTGTGITFYNEQFFGPGTRLTVL.